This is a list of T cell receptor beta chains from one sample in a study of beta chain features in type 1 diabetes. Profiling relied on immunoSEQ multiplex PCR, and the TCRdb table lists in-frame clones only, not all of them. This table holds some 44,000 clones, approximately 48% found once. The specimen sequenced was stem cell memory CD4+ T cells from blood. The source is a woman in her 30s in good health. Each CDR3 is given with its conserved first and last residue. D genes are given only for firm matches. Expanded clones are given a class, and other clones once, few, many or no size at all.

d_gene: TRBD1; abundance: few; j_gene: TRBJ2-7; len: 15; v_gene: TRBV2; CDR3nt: TGTGCCAGCAGTGAAGCCGGACAGGGGGGGTACGAGCAGTACTTC; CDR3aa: CASSEAGQGGYEQYF
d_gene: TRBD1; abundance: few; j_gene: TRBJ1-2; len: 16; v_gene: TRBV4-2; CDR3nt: TGTGCCAGCAGCCACCAAGGGACAGAATCCAACTATGGCTACACCTTC; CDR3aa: CASSHQGTESNYGYTF
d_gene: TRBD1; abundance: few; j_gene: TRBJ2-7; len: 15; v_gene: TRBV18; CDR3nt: TGTGCCAGCTCACCATGGAAGGGACAGCCTAGCGAGCAGTACTTC; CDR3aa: CASSPWKGQPSEQYF
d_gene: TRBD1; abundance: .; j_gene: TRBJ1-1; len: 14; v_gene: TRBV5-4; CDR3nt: TGTGCCAGCAGCCGGGGACAGGCGAACACTGAAGCTTTCTTT; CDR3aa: CASSRGQANTEAFF
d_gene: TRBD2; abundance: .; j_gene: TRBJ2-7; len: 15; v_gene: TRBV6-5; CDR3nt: TGTGCCAGCAGGCATAGGTCAGGCGGGGGCTACGAGCAGTACTTC; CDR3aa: CASRHRSGGGYEQYF
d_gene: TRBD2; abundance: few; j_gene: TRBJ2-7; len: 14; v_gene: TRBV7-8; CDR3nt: TGTGCCAGCAGCCTCGGACTAGACTCCTACGAGCAGTACTTC; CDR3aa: CASSLGLDSYEQYF
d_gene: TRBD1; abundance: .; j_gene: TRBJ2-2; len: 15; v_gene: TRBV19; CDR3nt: TGTGCCAGTAGTGAGGGACAGGGGGTCGCCGGGGAGCTGTTTTTT; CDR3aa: CASSEGQGVAGELFF
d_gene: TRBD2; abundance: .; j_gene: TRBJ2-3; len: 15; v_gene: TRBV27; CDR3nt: TGTGCCAGCAGTTATGGCGGGAGGGCCCCAGATACGCAGTATTTT; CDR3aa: CASSYGGRAPDTQYF
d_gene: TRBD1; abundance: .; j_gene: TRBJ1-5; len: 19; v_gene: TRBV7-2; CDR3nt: TGTGCCAGCAGCACCCCACCGGGACAGGGAACTTATAGCAATCAGCCCCAGCATTTT; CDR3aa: CASSTPPGQGTYSNQPQHF
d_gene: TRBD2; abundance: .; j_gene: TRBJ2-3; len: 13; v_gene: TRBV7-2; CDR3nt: TGTGCCAGCAGCACGGGACTAGCGGATACGCAGTATTTT; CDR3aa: CASSTGLADTQYF
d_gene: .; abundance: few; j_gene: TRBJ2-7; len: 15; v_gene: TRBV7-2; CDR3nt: TGTGCCAGCAGCTTAGCCGGGGAATACTCCTACGAGCAGTACTTC; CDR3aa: CASSLAGEYSYEQYF
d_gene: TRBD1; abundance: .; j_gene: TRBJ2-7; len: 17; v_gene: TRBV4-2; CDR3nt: TGTGCCAGCAGCCAAGAACCAGGGACAGGTATATCCTACGAGCAGTACTTC; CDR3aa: CASSQEPGTGISYEQYF
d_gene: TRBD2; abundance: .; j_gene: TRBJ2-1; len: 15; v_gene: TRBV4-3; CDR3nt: TGCGCCAGTACTAGCGGCAGCAGCTCCTACAATGAGCAGTTCTTC; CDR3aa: CASTSGSSSYNEQFF